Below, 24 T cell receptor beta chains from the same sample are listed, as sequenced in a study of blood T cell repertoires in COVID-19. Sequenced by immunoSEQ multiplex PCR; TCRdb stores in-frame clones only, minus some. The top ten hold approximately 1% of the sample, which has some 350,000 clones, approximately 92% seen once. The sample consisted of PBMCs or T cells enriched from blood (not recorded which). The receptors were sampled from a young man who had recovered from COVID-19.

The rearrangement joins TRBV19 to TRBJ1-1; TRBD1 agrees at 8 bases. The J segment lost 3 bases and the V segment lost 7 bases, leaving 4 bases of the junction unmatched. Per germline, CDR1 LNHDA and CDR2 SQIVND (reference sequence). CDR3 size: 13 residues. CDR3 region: CASTGQAHTEAFF. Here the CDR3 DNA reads TGTGCCAGTACGGGACAGGCCCACACTGAAGCTTTCTTT.

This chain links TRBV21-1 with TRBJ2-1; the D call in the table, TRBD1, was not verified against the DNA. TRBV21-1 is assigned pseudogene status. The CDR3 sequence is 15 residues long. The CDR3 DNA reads TGTGCCAGGCAAGAGACAGGGCATTCGCGCAATGAGCAGTTCTTC. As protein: CARQETGHSRNEQFF.

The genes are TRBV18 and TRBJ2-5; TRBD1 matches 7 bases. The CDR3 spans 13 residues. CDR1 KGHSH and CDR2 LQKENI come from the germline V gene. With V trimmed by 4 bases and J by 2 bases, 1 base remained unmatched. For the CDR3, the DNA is TGTGCCAGCTCACGGGGACAGCAAGAGACCCAGTACTTC. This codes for CASSRGQQETQYF.

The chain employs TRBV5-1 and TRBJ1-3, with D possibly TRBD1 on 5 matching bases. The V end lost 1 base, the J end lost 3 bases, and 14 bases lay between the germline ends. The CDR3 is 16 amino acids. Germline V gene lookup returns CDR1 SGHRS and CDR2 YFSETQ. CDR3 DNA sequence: TGCGCCAGCAGCTTGAGCCCCGGGGGAGGTGGAAACACCATATATTTT. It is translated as CASSLSPGGGGNTIYF.

CDR3 residues: CASSSGNQPQHF. CDR3 in DNA: TGTGCCAGCAGCTCCGGGAATCAGCCCCAGCATTTT. V is TRBV5-8 and J is TRBJ1-5; D is undetermined. This CDR3 comprises 12 residues. Germline V lookup: CDR1 SGHTS, CDR2 YDEGEE. Trimming pared 3 bases from V and 4 bases from J, leaving 5 bases between.

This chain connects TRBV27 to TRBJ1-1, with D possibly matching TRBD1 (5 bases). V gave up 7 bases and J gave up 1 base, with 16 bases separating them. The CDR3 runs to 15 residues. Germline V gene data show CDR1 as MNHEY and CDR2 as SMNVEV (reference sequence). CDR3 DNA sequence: TGTGCCAGCACCAACCGGGGGGAGGAGAACACTGAAGCTTTCTTT. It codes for CASTNRGEENTEAFF.

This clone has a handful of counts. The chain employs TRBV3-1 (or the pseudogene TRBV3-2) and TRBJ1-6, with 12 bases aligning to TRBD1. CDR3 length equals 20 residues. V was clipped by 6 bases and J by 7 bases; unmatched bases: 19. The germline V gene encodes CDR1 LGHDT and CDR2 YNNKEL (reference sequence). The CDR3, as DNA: TGTGCCAGCAGGGGCCGGGACAGGGGGCCTGAGGGCTATATGAATTCACCCCTCCACTTT. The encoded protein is CASRGRDRGPEGYMNSPLHF.

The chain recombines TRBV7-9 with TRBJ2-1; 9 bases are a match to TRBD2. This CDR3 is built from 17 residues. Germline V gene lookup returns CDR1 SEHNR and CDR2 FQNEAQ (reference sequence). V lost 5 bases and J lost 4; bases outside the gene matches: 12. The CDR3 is CASSPPQRGRGYNEQFF. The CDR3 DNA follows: TGTGCCAGCAGCCCACCACAACGCGGGAGGGGTTACAATGAGCAGTTCTTC.

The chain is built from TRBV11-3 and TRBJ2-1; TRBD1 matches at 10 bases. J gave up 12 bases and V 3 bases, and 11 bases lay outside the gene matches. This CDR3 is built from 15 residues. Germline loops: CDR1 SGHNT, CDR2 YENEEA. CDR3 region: CASSFGTGETMRQFF. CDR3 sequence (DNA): TGTGCCAGCAGCTTCGGGACAGGGGAAACAATGAGGCAGTTCTTC.

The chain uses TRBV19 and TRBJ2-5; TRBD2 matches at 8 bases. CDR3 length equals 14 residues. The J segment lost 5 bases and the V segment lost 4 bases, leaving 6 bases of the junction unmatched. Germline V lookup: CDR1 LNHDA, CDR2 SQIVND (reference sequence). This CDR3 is CASSKRERGETQYF. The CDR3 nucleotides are TGTGCCAGTAGTAAACGCGAGCGGGGGGAGACCCAGTACTTC.

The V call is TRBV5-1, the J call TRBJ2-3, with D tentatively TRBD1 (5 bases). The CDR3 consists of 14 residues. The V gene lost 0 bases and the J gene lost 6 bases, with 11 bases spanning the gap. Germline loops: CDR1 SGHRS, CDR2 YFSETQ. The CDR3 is CASSLGQYPDTQYF. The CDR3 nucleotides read TGCGCCAGCAGCTTGGGACAGTACCCGGATACGCAGTATTTT.

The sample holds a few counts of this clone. The CDR3 is CASGSGGNTGELFF. The CDR3 region has the DNA TGTGCCAGCGGATCGGGGGGGAACACCGGGGAGCTGTTTTTT. V gene TRBV9 combines with J gene TRBJ2-2, with 7 bases identical to TRBD2. This CDR3 is 14 amino acids long. J gave up 1 base and V 7 bases, and 4 bases lay outside the gene matches. CDR1 is SGDLS and CDR2 is YYNGEE in the germline V gene. The variable domain in full, completed from reference TRBV9 and TRBJ2-2, reads DSGVTQTPKHLITATGQRVTLRCSPRSGDLSVYWYQQSLDQGLQFLIQYYNGEERAKGNILERFSAQQFPDLHSELNLSSLELGDSALYFCASGSGGNTGELFFGEGSRLTVL.

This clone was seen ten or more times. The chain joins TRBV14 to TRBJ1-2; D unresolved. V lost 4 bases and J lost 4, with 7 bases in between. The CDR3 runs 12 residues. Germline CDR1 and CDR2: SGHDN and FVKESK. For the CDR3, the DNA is TGTGCCAGCAGCCCTGGCCTCTATGGCTACACCTTC. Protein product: CASSPGLYGYTF.

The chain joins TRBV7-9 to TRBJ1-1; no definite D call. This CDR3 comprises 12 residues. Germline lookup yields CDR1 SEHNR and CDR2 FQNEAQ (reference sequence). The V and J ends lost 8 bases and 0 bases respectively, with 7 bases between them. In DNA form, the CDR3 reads TGTGCCAGCTCACAACTGAACACTGAAGCTTTCTTT. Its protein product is CASSQLNTEAFF.

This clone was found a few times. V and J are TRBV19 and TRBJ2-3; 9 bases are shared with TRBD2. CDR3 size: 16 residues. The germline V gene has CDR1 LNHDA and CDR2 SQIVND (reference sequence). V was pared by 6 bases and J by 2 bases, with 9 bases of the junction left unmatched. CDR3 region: CASRPAGGRITDTQYF. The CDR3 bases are TGTGCCAGTAGACCAGCGGGGGGCCGAATCACAGATACGCAGTATTTT.

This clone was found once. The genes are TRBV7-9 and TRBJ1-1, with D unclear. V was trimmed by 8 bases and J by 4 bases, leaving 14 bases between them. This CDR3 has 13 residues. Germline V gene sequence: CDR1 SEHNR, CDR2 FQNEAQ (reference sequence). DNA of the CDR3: TGTGCCAGCTTTACGCAGGCGAGCACTGAAGCTTTCTTT. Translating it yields CASFTQASTEAFF.

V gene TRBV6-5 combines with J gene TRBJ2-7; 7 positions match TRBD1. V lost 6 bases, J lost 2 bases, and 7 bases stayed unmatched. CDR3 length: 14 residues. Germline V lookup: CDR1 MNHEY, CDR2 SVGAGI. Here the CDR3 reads CASSLTGLTYEQYF. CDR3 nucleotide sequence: TGTGCCAGCAGCTTGACAGGGTTGACCTACGAGCAGTACTTC.

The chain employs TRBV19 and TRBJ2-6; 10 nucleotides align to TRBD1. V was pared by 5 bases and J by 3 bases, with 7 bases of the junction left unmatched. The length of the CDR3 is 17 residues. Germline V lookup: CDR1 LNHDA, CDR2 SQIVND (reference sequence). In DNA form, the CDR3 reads TGTGCCAGTAGTTTAAGACAGGGGGCTTATGGGGCCAACGTCCTGACTTTC. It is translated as CASSLRQGAYGANVLTF.

For the CDR3, the DNA is TGTGCCACCAGTCGGACTAGCGGGAGAGGCGGGGAGCTGTTTTTT. It translates to CATSRTSGRGGELFF. The V and J genes are TRBV24-1 and TRBJ2-2; 13 nucleotides line up with TRBD2. The CDR3 consists of 15 residues. Per the germline V gene, CDR1 is KGHDR and CDR2 is SFDVKD. The V segment lost 6 bases and the J segment 7 bases; nucleotides outside the gene matches: 4.

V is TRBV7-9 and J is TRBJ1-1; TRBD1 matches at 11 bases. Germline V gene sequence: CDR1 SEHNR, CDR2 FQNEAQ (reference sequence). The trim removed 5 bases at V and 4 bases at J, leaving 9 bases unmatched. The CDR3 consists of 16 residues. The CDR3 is CASSLTTGTGGTEAFF. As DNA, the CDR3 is TGTGCCAGCAGCCTTACTACCGGGACAGGGGGCACTGAAGCTTTCTTT. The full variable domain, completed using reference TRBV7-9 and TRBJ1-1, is DTGVSQNPRHKITKRGQNVTFRCDPISEHNRLYWYRQTLGQGPEFLTYFQNEAQLEKSRLLSDRFSAERPKGSFSTLEIQRTEQGDSAMYLCASSLTTGTGGTEAFFGQGTRLTVV.

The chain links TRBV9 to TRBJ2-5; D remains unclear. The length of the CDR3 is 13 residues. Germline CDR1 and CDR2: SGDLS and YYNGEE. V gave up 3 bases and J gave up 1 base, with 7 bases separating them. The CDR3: CASSAIVQETQYF. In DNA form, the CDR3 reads TGTGCCAGCAGCGCTATAGTCCAAGAGACCCAGTACTTC. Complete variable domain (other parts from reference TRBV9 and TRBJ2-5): DSGVTQTPKHLITATGQRVTLRCSPRSGDLSVYWYQQSLDQGLQFLIQYYNGEERAKGNILERFSAQQFPDLHSELNLSSLELGDSALYFCASSAIVQETQYFGPGTRLLVL.

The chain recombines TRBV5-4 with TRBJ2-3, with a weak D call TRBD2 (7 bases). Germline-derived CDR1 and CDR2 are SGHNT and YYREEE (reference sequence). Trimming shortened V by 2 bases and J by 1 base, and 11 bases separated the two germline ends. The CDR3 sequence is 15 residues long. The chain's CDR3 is CASSLGGGRTDTQYF. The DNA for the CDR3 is TGTGCCAGCAGCTTAGGGGGGGGACGCACAGATACGCAGTATTTT.

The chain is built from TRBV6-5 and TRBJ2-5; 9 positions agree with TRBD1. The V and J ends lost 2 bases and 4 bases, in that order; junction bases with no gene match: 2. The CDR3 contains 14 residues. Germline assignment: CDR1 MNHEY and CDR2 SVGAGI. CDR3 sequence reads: CASSYATGGETQYF. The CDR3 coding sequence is TGTGCCAGCAGTTACGCGACAGGGGGAGAGACCCAGTACTTC.

The CDR3 DNA is TGCGCCAGCAGCCCTAGCGGGGGGTCCTGGGAGCTGTTTTTT. This encodes CASSPSGGSWELFF. The chain carries TRBV5-1 and TRBJ2-2; 11 positions match TRBD2. The CDR3 totals 14 residues. Germline V gene sequence: CDR1 SGHRS, CDR2 YFSETQ. J gave up 9 bases and V 4 bases, and 5 bases lay outside the gene matches.